This T cell receptor beta chain comes out of a study of blood T cell repertoires in COVID-19. About the study: The United States, Italy and Spain supplied acute and convalescent COVID-19 samples. Sources were T cells, B-cell-depleted T cells, or PBMCs; the material itself was cDNA or gDNA.

Authors' data handling: Amplification of reference gene primers was used by the study to estimate nucleated cell counts. The table came from immunoSEQ multiplex PCR; TCRdb's copy has only in-frame clones and leaves some out. D and trimming come from the DNA, and the V and J calls and clone size come from that table. The table lists approximately 110,000 clones, around 83% of them singletons. Germline trimming cut 5 bases from V and 0 bases from J; bases unmatched to any gene: 6. This CDR3 has 16 residues. Germline V gene sequence: CDR1 SGHVS, CDR2 FQNEAQ. The chain links TRBV7-8 to TRBJ2-2; the match to TRBD1 covers 7 bases. The sequenced material came from peripheral blood. The source of this sequence is a man between 65 and 85 years old with acute or convalescent COVID-19. CDR3 region: CASSRTGTANTGELFF. In nucleotides, the CDR3 is TGTGCCAGCAGCCGCACCGGGACAGCGAACACCGGGGAGCTGTTTTTT.